Shown below are 18 T cell receptor beta chains from a single sample sequenced in a study of CXCR3-negative and CXCR3-positive naive CD8 T cells. UMI-labeled 5' RACE yielded the TRB cDNA libraries. TCRdb re-called the 5' RACE reads; one entry per CDR3 protein, DNA not given. The sample includes about 130,000 distinct CDR3 sequences. The sample was naive CXCR3- CD8+ T cells from blood. Subset given: CD45RO-CCR7+CD27+CD95- naive CD8+ T cells lacking CXCR3 (TNR3-). The receptors stem from a human donor in good health. Some clones in this sample may be carry-over from other donors' samples.

The chain is built from TRBV29-1 and TRBJ2-7; the D gene TCRdb calls, TRBD1, cannot be checked with no DNA. The CDR3 length is 15 residues. Germline V CDR1 and CDR2: SQVTM, ANQGSEA. The CDR3 is CSVEDYRGNGYEQYF.

This rearrangement joins TRBV12-3 or TRBV12-4 to TRBJ1-1; the D call of TRBD1 rests on TCRdb alone, since no DNA is present to check it. This CDR3 contains 15 residues. CDR3 region: CASSNGQGRNTEAFF.

The V and J genes are TRBV29-1 and TRBJ2-1; TCRdb lists TRBD2, though no DNA is available to test this call. The CDR3 runs 20 residues. CDR1 is SQVTM, CDR2 ANQGSEA, per germline. CDR3 sequence reads: CSVEGTPSGRAKSSYNEQFF.

The chain combines TRBV7-7 with TRBJ2-2. The CDR3 is made up of 14 amino acids. Germline V gene data show CDR1 as SSHAT and CDR2 as FNYEAQ (reference sequence). CDR3: CASSSKSNTGELFF.

The chain is built from TRBV12-3 or TRBV12-4 and TRBJ2-3; the TCRdb D gene call, TRBD1, has no DNA to confirm it. This CDR3 is built from 15 residues. CDR3 amino acids: CASSPTDRPTDTQYF.

The V and J genes are TRBV28 and TRBJ2-1; TCRdb calls TRBD2, which cannot be checked without DNA. CDR1 and CDR2 (germline): MDHEN, SYDVKM. The CDR3 sequence is 14 residues long. CDR3 sequence reads: CASSPRGGLNEQFF.

The chain carries TRBV13 and TRBJ2-1; with no DNA, the TCRdb D assignment of TRBD1 cannot be verified. CDR1 and CDR2 (germline): PRHDT, FYEKMQ (reference sequence). There are 16 residues in the CDR3. The CDR3 region is CASSLGLPGFFNEQFF.

The genes are TRBV7-2 and TRBJ2-5; TCRdb proposes TRBD2, but this gene call is untestable without DNA. The CDR3 sequence is 13 residues long. Looked up from germline, CDR1 is SGHTA and CDR2 is FQGNSA. The CDR3 is CASSQPSGETQYF.

The chain employs TRBV29-1 and TRBJ1-2. The CDR3 totals 11 residues. Germline V gene data show CDR1 as SQVTM and CDR2 as ANQGSEA. This CDR3 is CSLGVNYGYTF. The whole variable domain, remainder taken from reference TRBV29-1 and TRBJ1-2, is SAVISQKPSRDICQRGTSLTIQCQVDSQVTMMFWYRQQPGQSLTLIATANQGSEATYESGFVIDKFPISRPNLTFSTLTVSNMSPEDSSIYLCSLGVNYGYTFGSGTRLTVV.

The chain uses TRBV19 and TRBJ2-1; TCRdb returns TRBD1, unconfirmable since there is no DNA. The CDR3 has 13 amino acids. Germline CDR1 reads LNHDA; CDR2 reads SQIVND (reference sequence). CDR3 in amino acids: CASRYSGGNEQFF.

V is TRBV28 and J is TRBJ2-3; TCRdb's D gene call, TRBD1, goes unchecked for lack of DNA. Germline CDR1 and CDR2: MDHEN and SYDVKM. The length of the CDR3 is 16 residues. The CDR3 spells CASSSTSAPVTDTQYF.

The chain is built from TRBV4-2 and TRBJ2-7; checking the TCRdb D call of TRBD1 is not possible without DNA. CDR1 and CDR2 from the germline V gene are LGHNA and YNFKEQ. The CDR3 extends over 18 amino acids. CDR3 sequence: CASSQTVWSGTASHEQYF.

The chain links TRBV25-1 to TRBJ2-1; absent DNA, TCRdb's TRBD1 call cannot be checked. CDR3 length: 18 amino acids. CDR1 MGHDK and CDR2 SYGVNS come from the germline V gene. CDR3 amino acids: CASSDQTGTQSSYNEQFF.

The rearrangement links TRBV11-3 to TRBJ1-4; TCRdb picks TRBD1, but there is no DNA to check that call. This CDR3 is built from 17 residues. CDR1 is SGHNT and CDR2 is YENEEA in the germline V gene. The CDR3 loop is CASSLVRTETTNEKLFF.

The V gene is TRBV28, the J gene TRBJ1-4; TCRdb indicates TRBD1, and absent DNA this call remains unverified. The CDR3 consists of 15 residues. CDR1 MDHEN and CDR2 SYDVKM come from the germline V gene. CDR3: CASSPRDSHNEKLFF.

The chain joins TRBV20-1 to TRBJ2-1. This CDR3 contains 15 residues. Germline V gene sequence: CDR1 DFQATT, CDR2 SNEGSKA (reference sequence). This chain's CDR3 is CSASPTYREYNEQFF.

The rearrangement links TRBV7-9 to TRBJ1-2; TCRdb's assignment of TRBD1 cannot be checked, as there is no DNA. Germline CDR1 SEHNR, CDR2 FQNEAQ (reference sequence). The CDR3 contains 14 residues. The CDR3 sequence is CASSFSGDGYGYTF. Full variable domain (missing parts from reference TRBV7-9 and TRBJ1-2): DTGVSQNPRHKITKRGQNVTFRCDPISEHNRLYWYRQTLGQGPEFLTYFQNEAQLEKSRLLSDRFSAERPKGSFSTLEIQRTEQGDSAMYLCASSFSGDGYGYTFGSGTRLTVV.

The chain uses TRBV12-3 or TRBV12-4 and TRBJ2-5; TCRdb designates TRBD2, a call that cannot be tested without DNA. CDR3 size: 12 residues. The CDR3 loop reads CASTSGLGGQYF.